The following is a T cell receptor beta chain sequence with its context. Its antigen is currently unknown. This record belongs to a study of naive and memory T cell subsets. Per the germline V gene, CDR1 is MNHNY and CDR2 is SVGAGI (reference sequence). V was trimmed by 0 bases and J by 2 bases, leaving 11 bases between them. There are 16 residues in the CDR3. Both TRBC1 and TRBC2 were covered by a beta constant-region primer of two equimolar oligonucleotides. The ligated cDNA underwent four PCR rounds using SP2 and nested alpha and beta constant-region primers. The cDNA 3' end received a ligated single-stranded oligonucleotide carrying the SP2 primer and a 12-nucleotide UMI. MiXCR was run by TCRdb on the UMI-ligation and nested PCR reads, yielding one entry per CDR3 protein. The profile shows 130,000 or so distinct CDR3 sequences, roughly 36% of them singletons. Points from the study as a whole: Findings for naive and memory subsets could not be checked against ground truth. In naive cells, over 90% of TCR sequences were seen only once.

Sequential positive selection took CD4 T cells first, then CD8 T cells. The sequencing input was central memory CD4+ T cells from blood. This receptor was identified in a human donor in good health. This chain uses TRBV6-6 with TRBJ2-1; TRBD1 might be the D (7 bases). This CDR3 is CASSYSGRGAYNEQFF. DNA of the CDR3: TGTGCCAGCAGTTACTCGGGCAGGGGGGCCTACAATGAGCAGTTCTTC.